The clone carrying this TCR beta chain was counted once. The antigen is not known. Samples had at least 7 million PBMCs isolated from them. Total RNA was extracted at no less than 6 micrograms per sample. These data belong to a study of blood T cells in healthy people across ages. Whole-study findings and limits: Strong correlation was found linking TCR beta diversity to naive T cell percentage. Diversity was higher, and naive CD4+ cells more numerous, in long-lived donors than in aged donors.

V lost 5 bases to trimming and J lost 2 bases; unmatched junction nucleotides: 9. This CDR3 is built from 16 residues. Germline CDR1 SNHLY, CDR2 FYNNEI. Then a second PCR, running roughly 7 to 11 cycles, was carried out with a sample-barcoded 5' primer and a J-beta primer mix. MiXCR was run by TCRdb on the 5' RACE reads, yielding one entry per CDR3 protein. This sample has 700,000 or so distinct CDR3 sequences, with 22% found just once. J is TRBJ1-5 and V is TRBV2; 7 positions agree with TRBD1. The clonotype comes from a man aged 65 to 79 in good health. Specimen: blood. In DNA form, the CDR3 reads TGTGCCAGCAGTAGAGGAGAAGGGGGCCGCAATCAGCCCCAGCATTTT. It codes for CASSRGEGGRNQPQHF.